This record looks at one T cell receptor beta chain sequence and its context. Its matching antigen is unknown. CDR1 is GTSNPN and CDR2 is SVGIG in the germline V gene (reference sequence). There are 12 residues in the CDR3. Trimming took 1 base from V and 5 from J, leaving 8 bases between them. The data belong to a study of cytomegalovirus exposure and HLA in healthy donors. On the study more broadly: An earlier analysis found some 100 million unique TCR beta sequences from about 190 million T cells.

Vbeta (60) and Jbeta (13) primers were used in the PCR. Here immunoSEQ multiplex PCR was the method, and the copy in TCRdb shows in-frame clones only, minus some. The sample carries some 150,000 clones, around 79% recorded once. Points from the study as a whole: Differences between HLA loci emerged in a later analysis of TCR association rates, with DRB1 most and HLA-C fewest.

Whether this donor was CMV seropositive was not recorded. This clonotype was sampled from a human donor in good health. The rearrangement joins TRBV30 to TRBJ1-1; D not certain. The sample taken for sequencing was PBMCs. DNA for the CDR3: TGTGCCTGGAGTGGGCCCCTGACTGAAGCTTTCTTT. This translates into CAWSGPLTEAFF.